This entry is about one T cell receptor beta chain. The record originates from a study of control samples from healthy donors and cancer patients. Sequenced by immunoSEQ multiplex PCR; TCRdb stores in-frame clones only, minus some. Among about 100,000 clones listed, about 88% were seen once. The CDR3 is 16 residues long. Trimming shortened V by 3 bases and J by 1 base, and 13 bases separated the two germline ends. Germline values: CDR1 SGHRS, CDR2 YFSETQ. This sequence originates from a woman between 50 and 59 years old in good health. Sample: blood. The V gene is TRBV5-1, the J gene TRBJ2-2; D may be TRBD1 (6 bases). The CDR3, as DNA: TGCGCCAGCAGCTCAACAGGGATAGTGAACACCGGGGAGCTGTTTTTT. Protein sequence: CASSSTGIVNTGELFF.